These T cell receptor beta chains were read from a single sample in a study of neurological immune-mediated disorders. TCRdb re-called the 5' RACE reads with MiXCR, one entry per CDR3 protein. This sample yields 39,000 or so distinct CDR3 sequences, of which roughly 2.5% are seen a single time; approximately 12% belongs to the top ten. The sample taken for sequencing was PBMCs. All receptors come from a man aged 25 to 40 with multiple sclerosis. The CDR3 runs from the conserved cysteine through the conserved F or W. Fields, in order: V gene, CDR3 protein.

v_gene: TRBV12-3/TRBV12-4
CDR3aa: CASSQAVANTGELFF

v_gene: TRBV28
CDR3aa: CASSSGTGRTGELFF

v_gene: TRBV14
CDR3aa: CASTPGGTLNTEAFF

v_gene: TRBV6-1
CDR3aa: CASSASRGASESGNTIYF

v_gene: TRBV7-2
CDR3aa: CASRAGGSGSHTQYF

v_gene: TRBV7-8
CDR3aa: CASSLGWTSGSLSEQFF

v_gene: TRBV20-1
CDR3aa: CSANALLGGANQPQHF

v_gene: TRBV7-2
CDR3aa: CASRRERSSYEQYF

v_gene: TRBV27
CDR3aa: CASNHRAPRYEQYF

v_gene: TRBV20-1
CDR3aa: CSAKLAYNEQFF

v_gene: TRBV7-9
CDR3aa: CASSIRRPSSDTGGEQYF

v_gene: TRBV20-1
CDR3aa: CSAGTSGRASEQYF

v_gene: TRBV20-1
CDR3aa: CSGGSGSWYEQYF

v_gene: TRBV4-1
CDR3aa: CASGRAGSYTDTQYF

v_gene: TRBV5-1
CDR3aa: CASSPTPGKPAETQYF

v_gene: TRBV5-4
CDR3aa: CASSLPVLTGKRTDTQYF

v_gene: TRBV20-1
CDR3aa: CSAEMGDTIYF

v_gene: TRBV20-1
CDR3aa: CSALSGNTEAFF

v_gene: TRBV20-1
CDR3aa: CSAMLGSQETQYF

v_gene: TRBV4-1
CDR3aa: CASSQDGGFPDTQYF

v_gene: TRBV5-6
CDR3aa: CASSLMIGTGDQPQHF

v_gene: TRBV15
CDR3aa: CATNEGGSGSANTGELFF

v_gene: TRBV20-1
CDR3aa: CSARDIQLDLETQYF

v_gene: TRBV12-3/TRBV12-4
CDR3aa: CASSDRYEQYF

v_gene: TRBV20-1
CDR3aa: CSARDGDHHFYEQYF

v_gene: TRBV7-2
CDR3aa: CASSLTGPSPLHF

v_gene: TRBV7-9
CDR3aa: CASSLVPEELFF

v_gene: TRBV20-1
CDR3aa: CSAQPPNQPQHF

v_gene: TRBV9
CDR3aa: CASSSPRRGGTDTQYF

v_gene: TRBV11-2
CDR3aa: CASSLTRNTGELFF

v_gene: TRBV10-3
CDR3aa: CAISQRQNYEQYF

v_gene: TRBV20-1
CDR3aa: CSASLGLAGGSSGANVLTF

v_gene: TRBV20-1
CDR3aa: CSASDPRRGGNEQFF

v_gene: TRBV7-8
CDR3aa: CASSLAAYYNEQFF

v_gene: TRBV5-1
CDR3aa: CASSFQAPRTDTQYF

v_gene: TRBV20-1
CDR3aa: CSADGQGSTEAFF

v_gene: TRBV20-1
CDR3aa: CSALVYPAQFF

v_gene: TRBV7-2
CDR3aa: CASSVQGRYEQYF

v_gene: TRBV20-1
CDR3aa: CSASRGSTDTQYF

v_gene: TRBV21-1
CDR3aa: CAKPTKTGGKSYGYTF

v_gene: TRBV20-1
CDR3aa: CSAENRRDRGTDTQYF

v_gene: TRBV20-1
CDR3aa: CSASPAGRTSYEQYF

v_gene: TRBV5-1
CDR3aa: CASSLVGTGVNEKLFF

v_gene: TRBV5-1
CDR3aa: CASSFGQSSRYSPLHF

v_gene: TRBV14
CDR3aa: CASSQVRTGGETQYF

v_gene: TRBV20-1
CDR3aa: CSAETSGGSYEQYF

v_gene: TRBV4-1
CDR3aa: CATADRTEAFF

v_gene: TRBV28
CDR3aa: CASSHIGQGQETQYF

v_gene: TRBV6-5
CDR3aa: CASSTGQNNEQFF

v_gene: TRBV7-2
CDR3aa: CASSPPGTGGQNTEAFF

v_gene: TRBV5-5
CDR3aa: CASSWRTSNSEQYF

v_gene: TRBV6-5
CDR3aa: CASGQGGTGNQPQHF

v_gene: TRBV5-1
CDR3aa: CASSLQTGVTDTQYF

v_gene: TRBV7-3
CDR3aa: CASSTTGTGGYEQYF

v_gene: TRBV20-1
CDR3aa: CSARDLGQNSYEQYF

v_gene: TRBV4-1
CDR3aa: CASSQGTVNYEQYF

v_gene: TRBV5-1
CDR3aa: CASSSLSPNEQYF